This is a list of T cell receptor beta chains from one sample in a study of cytomegalovirus exposure and HLA in healthy donors. Assay: immunoSEQ multiplex PCR; the TCRdb copy retains only in-frame clones and omits some. The repertoire has approximately 100,000 clones, roughly 80% of them found once; the top ten carry around 5%. Specimen: PBMCs. The receptors derive from a female donor in good health and CMV-seropositive. The CDR3 runs from the conserved cysteine through the conserved F or W. Each record gives: J gene, V gene, D gene, clone size, CDR3 protein, CDR3 DNA. The D gene is left open where the match is weak. Rows may omit the clone size; those that give it use once, few, many or a size class.

j_call: TRBJ2-3
v_call: TRBV19
d_call: NA
clone_size: few
cdr3_aa: CASSGAAGQGTDTQYF
cdr3_nt: TGTGCCAGTAGTGGGGCGGCAGGGCAAGGCACAGATACGCAGTATTTT

j_call: TRBJ2-1
v_call: TRBV29-1
d_call: TRBD2
clone_size: NA
cdr3_aa: CSVRTSGSRYNEQFF
cdr3_nt: TGCAGCGTCCGGACTAGCGGGAGTAGGTACAATGAGCAGTTCTTC

j_call: TRBJ1-1
v_call: TRBV28
d_call: NA
clone_size: few
cdr3_aa: CASGGRGRMNTEAFF
cdr3_nt: TGTGCCAGCGGCGGGCGAGGCCGGATGAACACTGAAGCTTTCTTT

j_call: TRBJ2-7
v_call: TRBV4-1
d_call: NA
clone_size: NA
cdr3_aa: CASSLGYDSSFYEQYF
cdr3_nt: TGCGCCAGCAGCCTCGGCTACGACAGTTCGTTCTACGAGCAGTACTTC

j_call: TRBJ1-1
v_call: TRBV10-3
d_call: NA
clone_size: few
cdr3_aa: CAIRPTPGAEAFF
cdr3_nt: TGTGCCATCAGGCCCACCCCCGGAGCTGAAGCTTTCTTT

j_call: TRBJ1-1
v_call: TRBV6-6
d_call: TRBD1
clone_size: NA
cdr3_aa: CASSYSREGATEAFF
cdr3_nt: TGTGCCAGCAGTTACTCGAGAGAGGGGGCCACTGAAGCTTTCTTT

j_call: TRBJ1-2
v_call: TRBV5-4
d_call: TRBD1
clone_size: NA
cdr3_aa: CASRQNRGLNYGYTF
cdr3_nt: TGTGCCAGCAGGCAAAACAGGGGGCTTAACTATGGCTACACCTTC

j_call: TRBJ2-7
v_call: TRBV7-9
d_call: TRBD2
clone_size: once
cdr3_aa: CASSPEGGRKYEQYF
cdr3_nt: TGTGCCAGCAGCCCGGAGGGCGGGAGGAAGTACGAGCAGTACTTC

j_call: TRBJ2-3
v_call: TRBV6-5
d_call: TRBD2
clone_size: NA
cdr3_aa: CASKEREGITQYF
cdr3_nt: TGTGCCAGCAAGGAGCGGGAGGGCATTACGCAGTATTTT

j_call: TRBJ1-2
v_call: TRBV7-3
d_call: TRBD1
clone_size: few
cdr3_aa: CASSLGQGRDGYTF
cdr3_nt: TGTGCCAGCAGCTTAGGACAGGGCCGCGATGGCTACACCTTC

j_call: TRBJ2-3
v_call: TRBV7-2
d_call: TRBD2
clone_size: NA
cdr3_aa: CASSIPSGFTDTQYF
cdr3_nt: TGTGCCAGCAGCATACCTAGCGGATTCACAGATACGCAGTATTTT

j_call: TRBJ1-4
v_call: TRBV2
d_call: NA
clone_size: few
cdr3_aa: CASSRRQINEKLFF
cdr3_nt: TGTGCCAGCAGTCGCCGTCAGATTAATGAAAAACTGTTTTTT

j_call: TRBJ1-5
v_call: TRBV4-3
d_call: NA
clone_size: few
cdr3_aa: CASSQESGQPQHF
cdr3_nt: TGCGCCAGCAGCCAAGAGTCGGGACAGCCCCAGCATTTT

j_call: TRBJ2-1
v_call: TRBV27
d_call: TRBD2
clone_size: NA
cdr3_aa: CASSLGTSGAYYNEQFF
cdr3_nt: TGTGCCAGCAGTCTGGGGACTAGCGGGGCATATTACAATGAGCAGTTCTTC

j_call: TRBJ1-5
v_call: TRBV2
d_call: NA
clone_size: few
cdr3_aa: CASSEGGAGNQPQHF
cdr3_nt: TGTGCCAGCAGTGAAGGCGGGGCGGGCAATCAGCCCCAGCATTTT

j_call: TRBJ1-5
v_call: TRBV30
d_call: NA
clone_size: NA
cdr3_aa: CAWGRGSNQPQHF
cdr3_nt: TGTGCCTGGGGGAGGGGGAGCAATCAGCCCCAGCATTTT

j_call: TRBJ2-1
v_call: TRBV5-4
d_call: NA
clone_size: NA
cdr3_aa: CASSPPAGSYNEQFF
cdr3_nt: TGTGCCAGCAGCCCACCGGCGGGCTCCTACAATGAGCAGTTCTTC

j_call: TRBJ1-2
v_call: TRBV27
d_call: NA
clone_size: NA
cdr3_aa: CASSVQGYGYTF
cdr3_nt: TGTGCCAGCAGTGTACAGGGTTATGGCTACACCTTC

j_call: TRBJ2-1
v_call: TRBV27
d_call: TRBD2
clone_size: NA
cdr3_aa: CASSLAGAYNEQFF
cdr3_nt: TGTGCCAGCAGTTTAGCGGGAGCTTACAATGAGCAGTTCTTC

j_call: TRBJ2-5
v_call: TRBV30
d_call: TRBD1
clone_size: few
cdr3_aa: CAWIRQGETQYF
cdr3_nt: TGTGCCTGGATCCGACAGGGAGAGACCCAGTACTTC

j_call: TRBJ1-5
v_call: TRBV4-2
d_call: NA
clone_size: NA
cdr3_aa: CASSHVRGGNQPQHF
cdr3_nt: TGTGCCAGCAGCCACGTCAGGGGCGGTAATCAGCCCCAGCATTTT

j_call: TRBJ2-1
v_call: TRBV27
d_call: TRBD2
clone_size: NA
cdr3_aa: CASSLGWLGLAGEWGEQFF
cdr3_nt: TGTGCCAGCAGTTTAGGATGGCTGGGACTAGCGGGAGAATGGGGTGAGCAGTTCTTC

j_call: TRBJ2-2
v_call: TRBV4-3
d_call: NA
clone_size: NA
cdr3_aa: CASSQDDRANTGELFF
cdr3_nt: TGCGCCAGCAGCCAAGACGACAGAGCGAACACCGGGGAGCTGTTTTTT

j_call: TRBJ2-7
v_call: TRBV4-1
d_call: NA
clone_size: NA
cdr3_aa: CASSPRSVRQGFHEQYF
cdr3_nt: TGCGCCAGCAGCCCAAGATCCGTTCGGCAGGGGTTCCACGAGCAGTACTTC

j_call: TRBJ2-1
v_call: TRBV28
d_call: TRBD1
clone_size: few
cdr3_aa: CASRLQGVDEQFF
cdr3_nt: TGTGCCAGCAGGCTACAGGGGGTCGATGAGCAGTTCTTC

j_call: TRBJ2-1
v_call: TRBV7-2
d_call: NA
clone_size: NA
cdr3_aa: CASSLWGGRGQFF
cdr3_nt: TGTGCCAGCAGCTTGTGGGGGGGCCGGGGGCAGTTCTTC

j_call: TRBJ2-1
v_call: TRBV27
d_call: NA
clone_size: NA
cdr3_aa: CASSPYQGGWGNEQFF
cdr3_nt: TGTGCCAGCAGCCCTTATCAGGGAGGCTGGGGCAATGAGCAGTTCTTC

j_call: TRBJ1-2
v_call: TRBV12-5
d_call: NA
clone_size: NA
cdr3_aa: CASGLDRYYGYTF
cdr3_nt: TGTGCTAGTGGCCTCGACAGGTATTATGGCTACACCTTC

j_call: TRBJ1-1
v_call: TRBV7-9
d_call: NA
clone_size: NA
cdr3_aa: CASSPGGNTEAFF
cdr3_nt: TGTGCCAGCTCCCCGGGGGGGAACACTGAAGCTTTCTTT

j_call: TRBJ1-4
v_call: TRBV7-9
d_call: NA
clone_size: NA
cdr3_aa: CASSSHRDGEKLFF
cdr3_nt: TGTGCCAGCAGCTCCCACAGGGACGGAGAAAAACTGTTTTTT

j_call: TRBJ2-1
v_call: TRBV4-2
d_call: TRBD2
clone_size: NA
cdr3_aa: CASSQAGSSGSGAYNEQFF
cdr3_nt: TGTGCCAGCAGCCAAGCAGGATCTAGCGGGAGTGGTGCCTACAATGAGCAGTTCTTC